This T cell receptor beta chain was sequenced during a study of blood T cell repertoires in COVID-19. About the research overall: COVID-19 samples from acute and convalescent phases originated in the United States, Italy and Spain. From T cells, B-cell-depleted T cells, or PBMCs came the material, which was cDNA or gDNA.

Germline-derived CDR1 and CDR2 are MNHNY and SVGAGI (reference sequence). The trim removed 4 bases at V and 3 bases at J, leaving 5 bases unmatched. The length of the CDR3 is 16 residues. Per the study methods: Reference gene primer amplification gave estimated nucleated cell counts. Using immunoSEQ multiplex PCR, the repertoire was profiled, and TCRdb retains in-frame clones only, with some absent. V and J calls and clone size are given by that table; D and trimming were obtained from the DNA. The sample carries 150,000 to 190,000 clones, 75% to 90% recorded once. Sequenced sample: peripheral blood. The chain uses TRBV6-6 and TRBJ2-1, with 11 bases lining up with TRBD2. The TCR was taken from a woman aged 65 to 85 with acute or convalescent COVID-19. The CDR3 DNA follows: TGTGCCAGCAGTTCGCCACTAGCGGGGGTCTACAATGAGCAGTTCTTC. It encodes CASSSPLAGVYNEQFF.